This T cell receptor (beta chain) originates from a study of molecular identifiers for immune sequencing clone quantification. Study conclusions and caveats: More than 98% of effector molecules, versus under 1% of naive-cell molecules, belonged to clones above 20 RNA copies.

V shed 3 bases and J shed 0 bases, with 6 bases lying between them. The CDR3 sequence is 15 residues long. Germline CDR1 reads MNHEY; CDR2 reads SVGAGI. This clonotype has only a few counts. Its target is unknown. Library preparation followed earlier protocols using designated TCR primers. One entry per CDR3 protein results from TCRdb running MiXCR on the PCR reads. Among about 100,000 distinct CDR3 sequences listed, 30% to 45% were seen once. V usage is TRBV6-5 and J usage is TRBJ2-6; D gene uncertain. The sequencing input was naive CD8+ T cells from blood, with Jurkat cell RNA spiked in. Subset indicated: FACS-sorted CD8+CD4-CCR7+CD45RA+ naive T cells. The sequence was collected from a human donor in good health. Some libraries in this study had Jurkat cell RNA spiked in. CDR3 region: CASSYRSSGANVLTF. The CDR3 coding sequence is TGTGCCAGCAGTTATCGTAGCTCTGGGGCCAACGTCCTGACTTTC.